Shown below are 7 T cell receptor beta chains from a single sample sequenced in a study of radiotherapy plus CTLA-4 blockade in lung cancer. The table came from immunoSEQ multiplex PCR; TCRdb's copy has only in-frame clones and leaves some out. Seen here are over 11,000 clones, about 89% observed once, and the top ten hold roughly an eighth. The input for sequencing was peripheral blood, taken from a patient treated with radiotherapy plus ipilimumab. The origin of the receptors is a human donor with non-small cell lung cancer that progressed on radiotherapy plus ipilimumab. Some clones in this sample may be carry-over from other donors' samples.

Comment on this clone: This CDR3 is also generated by other DNA sequences in the sample. The V and J genes are TRBV7-8 and TRBJ1-1; perhaps TRBD1 as D (6 bases). The CDR3 has 17 residues. Germline loops: CDR1 SGHVS, CDR2 FQNEAQ. With 2 bases removed from V and 1 base from J, the gap between germline ends came to 17 bases. The CDR3, as DNA: TGTGCCAGCAGCTTAACCGGGACAACACTGGGGAACACTGAAGCTTTCTTT. Its protein is CASSLTGTTLGNTEAFF.

This clone was detected only once. The chain employs TRBV5-6 and TRBJ2-7; 8 nucleotides agree with TRBD1. The CDR3 runs to 15 residues. CDR1 SGHDT and CDR2 YYEEEE come from the germline V gene. Trimming removed 3 bases from V and 2 bases from J; junction bases left unmatched: 7. Here the CDR3 reads CASSSGTGEPYEQYF. CDR3 coding DNA: TGTGCCAGCAGCTCGGGGACAGGTGAACCCTACGAGCAGTACTTC.

The genes are TRBV5-8 and TRBJ2-5, with D hard to call. CDR3 length: 13 amino acids. Trimming shortened V by 2 bases and J by 3 bases, and 8 bases separated the two germline ends. Germline CDR1 is SGHTS and CDR2 is YDEGEE. CDR3 sequence: CASSLRVEETQYF. The CDR3 DNA reads as TGTGCCAGCAGCTTACGGGTTGAAGAGACCCAGTACTTC. The full variable domain, completed using reference TRBV5-8 and TRBJ2-5, is EAGVTQSPTHLIKTRGQQATLRCSPISGHTSVYWYQQALGLGLQFLLWYDEGEERNRGNFPPRFSGRQFPNYSSELNVNALELEDSALYLCASSLRVEETQYFGPGTRLLVL.

The chain uses TRBV28 and TRBJ1-1; unclear D gene. This CDR3 has 13 amino acids. V gave up 7 bases and J gave up 3 bases, with 12 bases separating them. CDR1 MDHEN and CDR2 SYDVKM come from the germline V gene. CDR3 coding DNA: TGTGCCAGCACCTCGGAGGGCCACACTGAAGCTTTCTTT. Residues: CASTSEGHTEAFF.

The gene calls are TRBV27 and TRBJ2-2, with 13 bases that match TRBD2. V was clipped by 3 bases and J by 6 bases; unmatched bases: 7. This CDR3 spans 17 amino acids. CDR1 and CDR2 (germline): MNHEY, SMNVEV (reference sequence). CDR3 amino acids: CASSLALAGGPSGELFF. The DNA for the CDR3 is TGTGCCAGCAGTTTGGCACTAGCGGGGGGGCCATCCGGGGAGCTGTTTTTT.

The chain employs TRBV19 and TRBJ2-1; 8 bases align to TRBD2. J was trimmed by 4 bases and V by 5 bases; bases with no gene match: 4. Germline-derived CDR1 and CDR2 are LNHDA and SQIVND (reference sequence). The CDR3 length is 14 residues. CDR3: CASSPGLEYNEQFF. The CDR3 DNA follows: TGTGCCAGTAGTCCGGGACTAGAGTACAATGAGCAGTTCTTC.

The V and J genes are TRBV7-9 and TRBJ2-5, with D unresolved. This CDR3 contains 12 residues. Trimming pared 5 bases from V and 5 bases from J, leaving 9 bases between. Germline-derived CDR1 and CDR2 are SEHNR and FQNEAQ (reference sequence). CDR3 sequence reads: CASSPRQETQYF. CDR3 DNA: TGTGCCAGCAGCCCACGCCAGGAGACCCAGTACTTC.